These 19 T cell receptor beta chains were sequenced from one sample in a study of T-cell memory formation after mild COVID-19. TCRdb independently ran MiXCR on the 5' RACE reads; one entry per CDR3 protein. Seen here are 70,000 to 100,000 distinct CDR3 sequences, around 16% observed once, and the top ten hold under 45%. Specimen: PBMCs or a T cell subset sorted from them (not recorded which). These receptor sequences come from a man aged 18 to 30 who had mild COVID-19 (a few samples of this study predate the infection). Cell type and time point are not known.

This clonotype was observed a few times. The chain carries TRBV15 and TRBJ2-1, with TRBD1 matching 8 bases. Germline V gene sequence: CDR1 LNHNV, CDR2 YYDKDF (reference sequence). There are 14 residues in the CDR3. J lost 6 bases, V lost 2 bases, and 3 bases had no gene match. In DNA form, the CDR3 reads TGTGCCACCAGCAGACGCAGGGGGCCCAATGAGCAGTTCTTC. Translation gives CATSRRRGPNEQFF.

This clonotype was picked up a small number of times. V is TRBV7-9 and J is TRBJ2-7; the D is unclear. Trimming removed 5 bases from V and 0 bases from J, with 8 bases in between. The V gene's germline CDR1 is SEHNR and CDR2 FQNEAQ (reference sequence). The CDR3 sequence is 13 residues long. DNA for the CDR3: TGTGCCAGCAGCAAAATTTCCTCCTACGAGCAGTACTTC. Its protein product is CASSKISSYEQYF.

This clonotype was picked up a small number of times. The genes are TRBV6-5 and TRBJ2-2, with unresolved D. Trimming stripped 7 bases from V and 3 bases from J, with 9 bases between. Per the germline V gene, CDR1 is MNHEY and CDR2 is SVGAGI. The CDR3 runs 13 residues. The CDR3 nucleotides are TGTGCCAGCACGGTCAGCTACACCGGGGAGCTGTTTTTT. Protein product: CASTVSYTGELFF.

DNA of the CDR3: TGTGCCACCAGTGATTGGGGGAGCACTGAAGCTTTCTTT. Amino acid sequence: CATSDWGSTEAFF. The chain links TRBV24-1 to TRBJ1-1; TRBD1 might be the D (5 bases). There are 13 residues in the CDR3. Trimming removed 2 bases from V and 4 bases from J, with 7 bases in between. In germline, CDR1 is KGHDR, CDR2 SFDVKD.

Only a few counts were recorded for this clonotype. The J gene is TRBJ2-3, the V gene TRBV7-8; D is perhaps TRBD1 (6 bases). Germline assignment: CDR1 SGHVS and CDR2 FQNEAQ. Trimming cost V 4 bases and J 0 bases, with 14 bases left between them. This CDR3 has 16 amino acids. The chain's CDR3 is CASSSLGQISTDTQYF. In DNA, the CDR3 is TGTGCCAGCAGCTCCCTCGGACAGATCAGCACAGATACGCAGTATTTT.

V is TRBV4-1 and J is TRBJ1-5; tentatively, D is TRBD1 (6 bases). Trimming shortened V by 1 base and J by 8 bases, and 12 bases separated the two germline ends. This CDR3 spans 14 amino acids. From germline, CDR1 is MGHRA and CDR2 YSYEKL. The CDR3 is CASSQVGEGEPQHF. As DNA, the CDR3 is TGCGCCAGCAGCCAAGTTGGAGAGGGGGAGCCCCAGCATTTT.

This clonotype was counted at least ten times. The V gene is TRBV29-1, the J gene TRBJ2-1; tentatively, D is TRBD1 (6 bases). This CDR3 is 17 amino acids long. V was trimmed by 7 bases and J by 0 bases, leaving 22 bases between them. In germline, CDR1 is SQVTM, CDR2 ANQGSEA. The CDR3 DNA sequence: TGCAGCGCTTATTCCACAGGGATGGTTGGCTCCTACAATGAGCAGTTCTTC. Translated, it gives CSAYSTGMVGSYNEQFF.

In this sample, this clonotype turned up a few times. The genes are TRBV6-2 or TRBV6-3 and TRBJ1-1; no clear D gene. V shed 2 bases and J shed 1 base, with 14 bases lying between them. The germline V gene has CDR1 MNHEY and CDR2 SVGEGT. This CDR3 contains 16 residues. The DNA for the CDR3 is TGTGCCAGCAGTTACCATAGACCCACGGGGAACACTGAAGCTTTCTTT. Translated: CASSYHRPTGNTEAFF.

The chain links TRBV2 to TRBJ2-6; a weak D match, TRBD2 (6 bases). The CDR3 consists of 17 residues. Trimming left V 8 bases short and J 0 bases short, with 17 bases between. The germline CDR1 and CDR2 sequences are SNHLY and FYNNEI. The CDR3 here is CASLPHGGVSGANVLTF. The CDR3 DNA follows: TGTGCCAGCCTGCCACACGGGGGAGTCTCTGGGGCCAACGTCCTGACTTTC.

This clonotype showed up just a few times. The chain couples TRBV9 to TRBJ1-1, with 9 bases identical to TRBD1. This CDR3 contains 15 residues. Germline CDR1 and CDR2: SGDLS and YYNGEE. With V trimmed by 3 bases and J by 3 bases, 6 bases remained unmatched. CDR3 sequence: CASSGGQGPYTEAFF. DNA for the CDR3: TGTGCCAGCAGCGGGGGACAGGGACCATACACTGAAGCTTTCTTT. Full variable domain (missing parts from reference TRBV9 and TRBJ1-1): DSGVTQTPKHLITATGQRVTLRCSPRSGDLSVYWYQQSLDQGLQFLIQYYNGEERAKGNILERFSAQQFPDLHSELNLSSLELGDSALYFCASSGGQGPYTEAFFGQGTRLTVV.

This clonotype came up many times. This chain joins TRBV6-2 or TRBV6-3 and TRBJ2-1; D is unresolved. CDR1 is MNHEY and CDR2 is SVGEGT in the germline V gene. The CDR3 runs to 13 residues. Deletions cut 2 bases from V and 14 bases from J, with 16 bases between. In nucleotides, the CDR3 is TGTGCCAGCAGTTACGATTTCGGGCCTCAGGAGTTCTTC. Amino acid sequence: CASSYDFGPQEFF.

The chain recombines TRBV9 with TRBJ2-5, with 8 nucleotides matching TRBD2. After removal of 0 bases from V and 5 bases from J, the junction contained 12 bases not matched to a gene. The CDR3 length is 17 residues. CDR1 and CDR2 from the germline V gene are SGDLS and YYNGEE. DNA for the CDR3: TGTGCCAGCAGCGTAGGGGGCCACGGGGGGGATCTGGAGACCCAGTACTTC. Amino acid sequence: CASSVGGHGGDLETQYF.

Ten or more counts support this clonotype. The chain is built from TRBV4-1 and TRBJ1-2; possible D gene TRBD1, 6 bases. This CDR3 contains 17 residues. The V gene lost 4 bases and the J gene lost 3 bases, with 21 bases spanning the gap. Germline V gene data show CDR1 as MGHRA and CDR2 as YSYEKL. The CDR3 here is CASSRTTREGDHYGYTF. The CDR3 nucleotides are TGCGCCAGCAGCCGCACTACGAGGGAGGGGGATCACTATGGCTACACCTTC.

This clonotype was observed a handful of times. The V gene is TRBV9, the J gene TRBJ2-7; 8 bases line up with TRBD2. V lost 0 bases, J lost 1 base, and 3 bases stayed unmatched. Germline loops: CDR1 SGDLS, CDR2 YYNGEE. The CDR3 is made up of 15 amino acids. The CDR3 DNA is TGTGCCAGCAGCGTAGGAACTAGCGGTTCCTACGAGCAGTACTTC. It yields the protein CASSVGTSGSYEQYF.

The chain joins TRBV9 to TRBJ2-1; 10 bases are shared with TRBD1. V lost 0 bases, J lost 8 bases, and 11 bases stayed unmatched. Germline CDR1 is SGDLS and CDR2 is YYNGEE. CDR3 size: 17 residues. The DNA of the CDR3 is TGTGCCAGCAGCGTAGGGACTGAGGACAGGGGGAAGTATGAGCAGTTCTTC. It yields the protein CASSVGTEDRGKYEQFF.

The V and J genes are TRBV10-1 and TRBJ1-2, with D hard to call. V lost 11 bases and J 3 bases, leaving 28 bases between the germline ends. Germline lookup yields CDR1 WNHNN and CDR2 SYGVQD (reference sequence). The CDR3 has 17 residues. CDR3 loop: CALAALPGGLWDYGYTF. CDR3 coding DNA: TGCGCCCTAGCGGCCCTCCCGGGCGGCCTCTGGGACTATGGCTACACCTTC.

This clonotype was seen only a few times. The gene calls are TRBV20-1 and TRBJ2-5; 10 bases are shared with TRBD2. V was pared by 0 bases and J by 5 bases, with 12 bases of the junction left unmatched. There are 17 residues in the CDR3. Per germline, CDR1 DFQATT and CDR2 SNEGSKA (reference sequence). The CDR3 spells CSARDRHVLAGLETQYF. CDR3 in DNA: TGCAGTGCTAGAGATCGACATGTACTAGCGGGGCTGGAGACCCAGTACTTC.

V gene TRBV9 combines with J gene TRBJ2-5, with 7 bases fitting TRBD1. This CDR3 is built from 15 residues. With 3 bases clipped from V and 5 bases from J, the junction kept 10 bases outside the gene matches. Germline V gene sequence: CDR1 SGDLS, CDR2 YYNGEE. CDR3 sequence reads: CASSADTGARETQYF. The DNA of the CDR3 is TGTGCCAGCAGCGCAGACACAGGGGCAAGGGAGACCCAGTACTTC.

This clonotype was found many times. The chain joins TRBV19 to TRBJ1-6; no firm D call. V lost 5 bases and J 7 bases, leaving 9 bases between the germline ends. Germline CDR1 reads LNHDA; CDR2 reads SQIVND (reference sequence). This CDR3 region has 13 residues. DNA for the CDR3: TGTGCCAGTAGTCTCACGGAGAATTCACCCCTCCACTTT. Protein sequence: CASSLTENSPLHF.